Below, 14 T cell receptor beta chains from the same sample are listed, as sequenced in a study of OX40 agonist ivuxolimab in advanced cancers. TCRdb's copy holds only in-frame clones and misses some; the assay was immunoSEQ multiplex PCR. The sample consists of about 80,000 clones, 70% to 90% of them appearing once. Sequenced material: CD4+ or CD8+ T cells sorted from blood, taken in a trial of the OX40 agonist ivuxolimab. The receptors derive from an adult with an advanced solid tumor such as melanoma, head and neck, liver or kidney cancer.

The chain joins TRBV15 to TRBJ2-1, with D possibly being TRBD2 (6 bases). V lost 5 bases and J lost 7, with 21 bases in between. From germline, CDR1 is LNHNV and CDR2 YYDKDF (reference sequence). This CDR3 is 16 amino acids long. Here the CDR3 DNA reads TGTGCCACCAGCCCCCGGCGGAGACTAGACCATAATGAGCAGTTCTTC. Amino acids: CATSPRRRLDHNEQFF.

This chain's CDR3 is CASSLTGGYEQYF. The CDR3 nucleotides read TGCGCCAGCAGCTTGACAGGGGGCTACGAGCAGTACTTC. V gene TRBV5-1 combines with J gene TRBJ2-7; TRBD1 matches 8 bases. Per the germline V gene, CDR1 is SGHRS and CDR2 is YFSETQ. The CDR3 length is 13 residues. Losses at the gene ends were 1 base for V and 3 bases for J; bases not matched to a gene: 0.

The chain is built from TRBV18 and TRBJ2-2; 9 positions agree with TRBD1. In germline, CDR1 is KGHSH, CDR2 LQKENI. The V and J ends lost 2 bases and 7 bases, in that order; junction bases with no gene match: 8. The CDR3 runs 16 residues. CDR3 bases: TGTGCCAGCTCACCAAGGACAGGGGTTGATAGCGGGGAGCTGTTTTTT. Residues: CASSPRTGVDSGELFF. Variable domain in full (rest from reference TRBV18 and TRBJ2-2): NAGVMQNPRHLVRRRGQEARLRCSPMKGHSHVYWYRQLPEEGLKFMVYLQKENIIDESGMPKERFSAEFPKEGPSILRIQQVVRGDSAAYFCASSPRTGVDSGELFFGEGSRLTVL.

The DNA of the CDR3 is TGTGCCAGCAGTACTCCCGGCACAGGGGGTGCCCCTGGGGCCAACGTCCTGACTTTC. Protein: CASSTPGTGGAPGANVLTF. The chain links TRBV28 to TRBJ2-6; TRBD1 matches at 8 bases. J gave up 2 bases and V 5 bases, and 14 bases lay outside the gene matches. CDR1 and CDR2 (germline): MDHEN, SYDVKM. This CDR3 region has 19 residues.

This rearrangement joins TRBV19 to TRBJ2-4; 9 bases fit TRBD2. Germline V gives CDR1 LNHDA, CDR2 SQIVND (reference sequence). Trimming cost V 3 bases and J 5 bases; bases outside gene matches: 11. CDR3 length: 17 residues. CDR3 sequence (DNA): TGTGCCAGTAGTATTGGTCTAGCGGGGACATTAGAAAACATTCAGTACTTC. This translates into CASSIGLAGTLENIQYF.

The chain joins TRBV10-3 to TRBJ1-1; D might be TRBD1 (6 bases). V was clipped by 5 bases and J by 3 bases, with 7 bases between them. The CDR3 runs to 12 residues. Germline V gene data show CDR1 as ENHRY and CDR2 as SYGVKD. This chain's CDR3 is CAISPGDTEAFF. For the CDR3, the DNA is TGTGCCATCAGTCCAGGGGACACTGAAGCTTTCTTT.

The V gene is TRBV7-9, the J gene TRBJ1-3; D unresolved. The germline V gene encodes CDR1 SEHNR and CDR2 FQNEAQ (reference sequence). V lost 5 bases and J lost 0, with 5 bases in between. This CDR3 spans 13 amino acids. The CDR3 sequence: CASSPNSGNTIYF. Here the CDR3 DNA reads TGTGCCAGCAGCCCTAACTCTGGAAACACCATATATTTT.

The chain has TRBV6-4 and TRBJ2-1; D unclear. Germline CDR1 is MRHNA and CDR2 is SNTAGT. Trimming took off 2 bases at V and 2 bases at J, with 10 bases between the two ends. CDR3 length: 15 residues. CDR3 bases: TGTGCCAGCAGTGACGAGGCGGCGCCCTACAATGAGCAGTTCTTC. Protein: CASSDEAAPYNEQFF.

The V gene is TRBV30, the J gene TRBJ1-5; D gene unclear. Trimming shortened V by 1 base and J by 0 bases, and 10 bases separated the two germline ends. The CDR3 runs to 15 residues. From germline, CDR1 is GTSNPN and CDR2 SVGIG (reference sequence). CDR3: CAWSALTNSNQPQHF. The CDR3, as DNA: TGTGCCTGGAGTGCGCTGACTAATAGCAATCAGCCCCAGCATTTT.

The CDR3 loop reads CASSESGALDTEAFF. CDR3 bases: TGTGCCAGCAGTGAAAGTGGGGCGTTGGACACTGAAGCTTTCTTT. The chain couples TRBV25-1 to TRBJ1-1, with D possibly matching TRBD1 (5 bases). From germline, CDR1 is MGHDK and CDR2 SYGVNS. This CDR3 contains 15 residues. Between the trimmed V and J ends, which lost 2 bases and 3 bases, there was a span of 13 bases.

V is TRBV7-2 and J is TRBJ2-5, with D perhaps being TRBD1 or TRBD2 (6 bases each). CDR1 is SGHTA, CDR2 FQGNSA, per germline. The CDR3 has 14 residues. V was trimmed by 6 bases and J by 7 bases, leaving 18 bases between them. This CDR3 is CASSPTGGGPTQYF. The DNA of the CDR3 is TGTGCCAGCAGTCCCACAGGAGGGGGGCCGACCCAGTACTTC.

As to this clone: At one end, the junction sequence differs from germline, possibly due to a read error. Other DNA sequences of this sample code for an identical CDR3. The rearrangement uses TRBV2 and TRBJ2-7, with 9 bases that match TRBD1. The CDR3 covers 13 residues. Germline CDR1 and CDR2: SNHLY and FYNNEI. CDR3 coding DNA: TGTGCCAGCAGCGAAGACAGGGGGAACGAGCAGTACTTC. This translates into CASSEDRGNEQYF.

The V call is TRBV11-2, the J call TRBJ2-7, with a tentative D call TRBD1 (6 bases). Per the germline V gene, CDR1 is SGHAT and CDR2 is FQNNGV. The CDR3 is 13 amino acids. Trimming left V 1 base short and J 5 bases short, with 9 bases between. The CDR3 loop reads CASSLAGVNEQYF. In DNA form, the CDR3 reads TGTGCCAGCAGCTTAGCAGGGGTCAACGAGCAGTACTTC.

J is TRBJ2-1 and V is TRBV7-6, with 8 bases that match TRBD2. Trimming at V came to 6 bases and at J to 3 bases, leaving 7 bases not matched to a gene. Germline CDR1 and CDR2: SGHVS and FNYEAQ. The CDR3 sequence is 15 residues long. The CDR3 reads CASRAGLGLYNEQFF. The DNA for the CDR3 is TGTGCCAGCAGGGCGGGACTAGGGCTCTACAATGAGCAGTTCTTC.